This T cell receptor (beta chain) is from a study of CD8 T cells in Susac syndrome. Only one count was recorded for this clonotype. Random-hexamer reverse transcription was applied to about 0.5 to 1 ug RNA. Each CDR3 protein is one row after TCRdb ran MiXCR on the immunoSEQ multiplex PCR reads. The sample lists roughly 200,000 distinct CDR3 sequences; 90% to 95% were seen once. Trimming left V 0 bases short and J 5 bases short, with 10 bases between. Germline values: CDR1 LNHNV, CDR2 YYDKDF (reference sequence). The CDR3 sequence is 14 residues long. The sample consisted of CD4+ T cells from PBMCs. This chain links TRBV15 with TRBJ1-1, with D possibly being TRBD1 (5 bases). This clonotype was sampled from a human donor with Susac syndrome. CDR3 loop: CATSRDRVGTEAFF. CDR3 coding DNA: TGTGCCACCAGCAGAGACAGGGTTGGGACTGAAGCTTTCTTT.